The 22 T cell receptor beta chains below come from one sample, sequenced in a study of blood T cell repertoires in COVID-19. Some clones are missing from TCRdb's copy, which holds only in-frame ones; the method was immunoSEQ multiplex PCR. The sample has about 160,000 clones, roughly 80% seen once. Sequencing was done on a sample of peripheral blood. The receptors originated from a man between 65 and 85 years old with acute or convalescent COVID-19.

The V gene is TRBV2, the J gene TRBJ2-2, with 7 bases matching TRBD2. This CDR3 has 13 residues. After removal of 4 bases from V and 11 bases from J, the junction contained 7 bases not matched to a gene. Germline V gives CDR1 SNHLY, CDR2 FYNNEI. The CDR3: CASSGLARGELFF. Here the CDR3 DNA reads TGTGCCAGCAGTGGACTAGCCCGGGGTGAGCTGTTTTTT.

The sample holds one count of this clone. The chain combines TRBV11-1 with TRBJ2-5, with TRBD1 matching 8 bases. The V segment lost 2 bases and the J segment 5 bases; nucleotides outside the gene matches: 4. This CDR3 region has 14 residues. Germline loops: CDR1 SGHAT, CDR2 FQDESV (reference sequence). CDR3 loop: CASSLQGAQETQYF. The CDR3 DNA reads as TGTGCCAGCAGCTTACAGGGGGCTCAGGAGACCCAGTACTTC.

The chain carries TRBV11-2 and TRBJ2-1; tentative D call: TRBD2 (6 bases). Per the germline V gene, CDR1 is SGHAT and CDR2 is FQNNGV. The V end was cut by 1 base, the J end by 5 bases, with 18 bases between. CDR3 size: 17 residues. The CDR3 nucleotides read TGTGCCAGCAGCTTAGGCCCCTATGGAGTAGCGGACAATGAGCAGTTCTTC. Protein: CASSLGPYGVADNEQFF. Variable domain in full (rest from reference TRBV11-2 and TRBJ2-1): EAGVAQSPRYKIIEKRQSVAFWCNPISGHATLYWYQQILGQGPKLLIQFQNNGVVDDSQLPKDRFSAERLKGVDSTLKIQPAKLEDSAVYLCASSLGPYGVADNEQFFGPGTRLTVL.

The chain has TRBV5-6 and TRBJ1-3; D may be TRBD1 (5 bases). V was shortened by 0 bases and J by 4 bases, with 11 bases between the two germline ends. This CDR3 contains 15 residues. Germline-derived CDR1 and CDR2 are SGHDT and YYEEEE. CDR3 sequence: CASSLVGASGNTIYF. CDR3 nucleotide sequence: TGTGCCAGCAGCTTGGTAGGGGCCAGCGGAAACACCATATATTTT.

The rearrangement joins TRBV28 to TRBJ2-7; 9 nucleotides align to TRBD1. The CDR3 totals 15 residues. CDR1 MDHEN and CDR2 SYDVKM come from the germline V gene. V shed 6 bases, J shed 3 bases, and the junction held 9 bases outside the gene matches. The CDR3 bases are TGTGCCAGCAGCCGACAACAGGGGGCCGTCTACGAGCAGTACTTC. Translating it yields CASSRQQGAVYEQYF.

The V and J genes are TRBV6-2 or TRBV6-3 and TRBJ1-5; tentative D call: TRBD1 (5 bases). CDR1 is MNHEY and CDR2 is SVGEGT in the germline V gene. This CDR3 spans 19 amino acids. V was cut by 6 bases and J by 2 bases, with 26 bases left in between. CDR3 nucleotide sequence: TGTGCCAGCAGCCCGCTAACTCACTCCGGGGGAAGCGGCAATCAGCCCCAGCATTTT. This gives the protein CASSPLTHSGGSGNQPQHF.

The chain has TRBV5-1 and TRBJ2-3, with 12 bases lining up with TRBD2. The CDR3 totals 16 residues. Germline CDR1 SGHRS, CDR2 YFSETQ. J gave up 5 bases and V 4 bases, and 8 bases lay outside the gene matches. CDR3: CASSPELAGGVDTQYF. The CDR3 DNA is TGCGCCAGCAGCCCGGAGCTAGCGGGGGGGGTAGATACGCAGTATTTT. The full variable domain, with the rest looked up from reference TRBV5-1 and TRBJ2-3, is KAGVTQTPRYLIKTRGQQVTLSCSPISGHRSVSWYQQTPGQGLQFLFEYFSETQRNKGNFPGRFSGRQFSNSRSEMNVSTLELGDSALYLCASSPELAGGVDTQYFGPGTRLTVL.

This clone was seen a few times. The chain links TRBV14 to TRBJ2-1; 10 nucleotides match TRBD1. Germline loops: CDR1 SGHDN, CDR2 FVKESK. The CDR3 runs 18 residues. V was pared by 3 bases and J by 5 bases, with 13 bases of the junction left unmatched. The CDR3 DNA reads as TGTGCCAGCAGCCACGTCCACATGACAGGGGGCTTGGACAATGAGCAGTTCTTC. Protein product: CASSHVHMTGGLDNEQFF.

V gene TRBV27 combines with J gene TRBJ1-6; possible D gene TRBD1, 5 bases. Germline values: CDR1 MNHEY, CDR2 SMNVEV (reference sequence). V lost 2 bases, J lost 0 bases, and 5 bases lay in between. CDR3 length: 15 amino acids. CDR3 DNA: TGTGCCAGCAGTTTAAGGGGCTCCTATAATTCACCCCTCCACTTT. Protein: CASSLRGSYNSPLHF.

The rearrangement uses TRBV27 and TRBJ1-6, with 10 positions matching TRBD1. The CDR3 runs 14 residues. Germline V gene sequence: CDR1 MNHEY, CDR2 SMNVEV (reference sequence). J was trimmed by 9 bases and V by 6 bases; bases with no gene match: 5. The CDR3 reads CASSYDRGLSPLHF. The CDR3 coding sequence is TGTGCCAGCAGCTATGACAGGGGGCTTTCACCCCTCCACTTT.

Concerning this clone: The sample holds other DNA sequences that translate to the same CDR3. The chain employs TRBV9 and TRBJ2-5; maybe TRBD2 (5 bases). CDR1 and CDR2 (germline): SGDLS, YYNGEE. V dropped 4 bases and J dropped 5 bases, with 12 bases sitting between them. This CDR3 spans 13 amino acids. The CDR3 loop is CASSLSGQETQYF. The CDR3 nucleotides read TGTGCCAGCAGCCTGAGCGGTCAGGAGACCCAGTACTTC.

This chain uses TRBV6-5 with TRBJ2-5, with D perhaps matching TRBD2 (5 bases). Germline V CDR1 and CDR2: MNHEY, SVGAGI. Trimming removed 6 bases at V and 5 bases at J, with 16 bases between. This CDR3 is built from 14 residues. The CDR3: CASRPSNGGETQYF. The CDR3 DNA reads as TGTGCCAGCAGGCCTAGCAACGGCGGGGAGACCCAGTACTTC.

The CDR3 sequence is CASGLPKLPGRQGNTGELFF. CDR3 DNA: TGTGCTAGTGGTTTGCCAAAATTACCCGGGCGACAGGGGAACACCGGGGAGCTGTTTTTT. The V and J genes are TRBV12-5 and TRBJ2-2; 7 positions match TRBD1. J lost 1 base, V lost 2 bases, and 16 bases had no gene match. The length of the CDR3 is 20 residues. From germline, CDR1 is LGHNT and CDR2 FRNRAP.

Written as DNA, the CDR3 is TGTGCCAGTGGGGGGACAGATCATCAGCCCCAGCATTTT. It specifies CASGGTDHQPQHF. The V gene is TRBV19, the J gene TRBJ1-5; 7 bases match TRBD1. Germline assignment: CDR1 LNHDA and CDR2 SQIVND (reference sequence). The CDR3 covers 13 residues. Trimming removed 8 bases from V and 5 bases from J; junction bases left unmatched: 6. The whole variable domain, filled in from reference TRBV19 and TRBJ1-5, reads DGGITQSPKYLFRKEGQNVTLSCEQNLNHDAMYWYRQDPGQGLRLIYYSQIVNDFQKGDIAEGYSVSREKKESFPLTVTSAQKNPTAFYLCASGGTDHQPQHFGDGTRLSIL.

The CDR3 loop is CASSLLAGEDTQYF. CDR3 DNA sequence: TGTGCCAGCAGTTTACTAGCGGGAGAAGATACGCAGTATTTT. The chain employs TRBV27 and TRBJ2-3; 10 positions agree with TRBD2. CDR1 is MNHEY and CDR2 is SMNVEV in the germline V gene (reference sequence). The V and J ends lost 2 bases and 5 bases, in that order; junction bases with no gene match: 1. The CDR3 runs 14 residues.

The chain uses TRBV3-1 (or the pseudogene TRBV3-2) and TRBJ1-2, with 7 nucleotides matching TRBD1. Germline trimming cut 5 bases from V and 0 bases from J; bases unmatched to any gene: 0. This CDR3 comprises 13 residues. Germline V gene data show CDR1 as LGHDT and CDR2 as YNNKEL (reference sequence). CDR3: CASSTGANYGYTF. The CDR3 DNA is TGTGCCAGCAGCACAGGGGCTAACTATGGCTACACCTTC.

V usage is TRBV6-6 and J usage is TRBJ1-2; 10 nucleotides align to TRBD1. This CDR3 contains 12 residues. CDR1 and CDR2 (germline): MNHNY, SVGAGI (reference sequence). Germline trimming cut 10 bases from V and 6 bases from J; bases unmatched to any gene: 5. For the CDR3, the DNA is TGTGCCAACTCCGGGACAGGGGATGGCTACACCTTC. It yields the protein CANSGTGDGYTF.

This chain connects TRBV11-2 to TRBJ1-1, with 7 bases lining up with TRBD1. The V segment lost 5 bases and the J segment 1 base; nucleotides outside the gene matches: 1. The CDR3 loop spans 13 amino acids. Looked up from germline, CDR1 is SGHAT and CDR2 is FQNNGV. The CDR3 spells CASSGQENTEAFF. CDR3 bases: TGTGCCAGCAGCGGACAGGAGAACACTGAAGCTTTCTTT.

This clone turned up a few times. CDR3 sequence reads: CASSPQGATEAFF. The CDR3 nucleotides read TGTGCCAGCAGTCCTCAGGGGGCTACTGAAGCTTTCTTT. This chain connects TRBV12-3 or TRBV12-4 to TRBJ1-1, with 8 nucleotides matching TRBD1. The CDR3 contains 13 residues. The V and J ends lost 5 bases and 5 bases, in that order; junction bases with no gene match: 4.

Written as DNA, the CDR3 is TGTGCCAGTAGTATAGATTCGTACCAAGAGACCCAGTACTTC. This encodes CASSIDSYQETQYF. The chain carries TRBV19 and TRBJ2-5; D remains unclear. CDR3 size: 14 residues. Trimming removed 0 bases at V and 0 bases at J, with 5 bases between. Per the germline V gene, CDR1 is LNHDA and CDR2 is SQIVND (reference sequence).

The CDR3 loop is CASSPRDRGGDDTQYF. The CDR3 nucleotides are TGTGCCAGCAGCCCACGGGACAGGGGAGGGGACGATACGCAGTATTTT. The chain has TRBV11-2 and TRBJ2-3; TRBD1 matches 10 bases. Trimming took 5 bases from V and 6 from J; bases not matched to a gene: 11. The CDR3 is made up of 16 amino acids. Germline CDR1 is SGHAT and CDR2 is FQNNGV.

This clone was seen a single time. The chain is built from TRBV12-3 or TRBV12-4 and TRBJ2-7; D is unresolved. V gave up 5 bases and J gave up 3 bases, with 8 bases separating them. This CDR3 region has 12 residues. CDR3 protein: CASSGQHYEQYF. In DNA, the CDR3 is TGTGCCAGCAGTGGGCAACACTACGAGCAGTACTTC.